Listed below are T cell receptor beta chains from one sample, sequenced in a study of blood T cell repertoires in COVID-19. The table came from immunoSEQ multiplex PCR; TCRdb's copy has only in-frame clones and leaves some out. In the table there are around 280,000 clones, about 90% of which are singletons. Sequenced input: peripheral blood. The receptors derive from a woman aged 25 to 39 who had recovered from COVID-19. Both conserved end residues are part of each CDR3. D genes are given only for firm matches. Clone size is not always given. Where it is, it says once, few, many or a class for expanded clones.

CDR3aa,CDR3nt,d_gene,v_gene,j_gene,abundance
CAWSVTHSYTF,TGTGCCTGGAGTGTAACACATAGCTACACCTTC,.,TRBV30,TRBJ1-2,.
CASSRGRAGMNTGELFF,TGTGCCAGCAGTCGGGGGCGAGCGGGGATGAACACCGGGGAGCTGTTTTTT,.,TRBV2,TRBJ2-2,.
CASSTAPLGHANTGELFF,TGTGCCAGCAGCACCGCCCCGCTCGGACATGCGAACACCGGGGAGCTGTTTTTT,.,TRBV21-1,TRBJ2-2,once
CAISEGGSTGEQFF,TGTGCCATCAGTGAGGGCGGGAGTACCGGTGAGCAGTTCTTC,TRBD2,TRBV10-3,TRBJ2-1,.
CATSDPAGDTQYF,TGTGCCACCAGTGATCCCGCGGGAGATACGCAGTATTTT,.,TRBV24-1,TRBJ2-3,.
CASSLDGQRTDTQYF,TGTGCCAGCAGCTTGGACGGACAGCGCACAGATACGCAGTATTTT,.,TRBV5-4,TRBJ2-3,.
CASGLLTTFDEQFF,TGTGCTAGTGGTTTGTTAACGACTTTCGATGAGCAGTTCTTC,.,TRBV12-5,TRBJ2-1,once
CASGDRGAFF,TGTGCCAGCGGAGACAGGGGAGCTTTCTTT,TRBD1,TRBV2,TRBJ1-1,.
CASGPGQGSTEAFF,TGTGCTAGTGGTCCTGGGCAGGGAAGCACTGAAGCTTTCTTT,.,TRBV12-5,TRBJ1-1,.
CSVPDPQEPYNEQFF,TGCAGCGTCCCTGATCCACAGGAACCCTACAATGAGCAGTTCTTC,.,TRBV29-1,TRBJ2-1,.
CASSPREGMQTQYF,TGTGCCAGCAGCCCCCGGGAAGGGATGCAGACCCAGTACTTC,.,TRBV5-6,TRBJ2-5,.
CASSLQFGELFF,TGTGCCAGCAGTTTGCAGTTCGGGGAGCTGTTTTTT,.,TRBV12-3/TRBV12-4,TRBJ2-2,.
CASSLGQAQRETQYF,TGTGCCAGCAGCTTAGGACAGGCGCAGAGAGAGACCCAGTACTTC,.,TRBV7-2,TRBJ2-5,.
CASSFSFQGETQYF,TGTGCCAGCAGCTTCAGCTTCCAGGGGGAGACCCAGTACTTC,.,TRBV11-2,TRBJ2-5,.
CASSKTLLGGGKSTEAFF,TGTGCCAGCAGCAAAACCCTTTTGGGAGGGGGAAAGAGCACTGAAGCTTTCTTT,.,TRBV21-1,TRBJ1-1,once